The source of this T cell receptor (beta chain) is a study of cytomegalovirus exposure and HLA in healthy donors. About the research overall: Samples from HLA-typed donors yielded 65 million to 85 million unique TCRs in an early data release.

General study points: TCR beta chain V- and J-gene trimming was linked, in a later analysis, to a missense variant in DCLRE1C. Productive rates of about 87% or about 30% were seen for most TCR beta V segments in an earlier analysis.

After removal of 8 bases from V and 9 bases from J, the junction contained 4 bases not matched to a gene. The V gene's germline CDR1 is MNHEY and CDR2 SVGAGI. The CDR3 loop spans 12 amino acids. Note on this clone: The target antigen is unknown.

The study ran its PCR with 60 Vbeta and 13 Jbeta primers. Sequencing used immunoSEQ multiplex PCR; TCRdb keeps in-frame clones, though not all of them. This table has under 200,000 clones, under 80% appearing once. The receptor comes from a woman in her twenties or thirties in good health and CMV-seronegative. Sequencing was carried out using PBMCs. This sequence joins TRBV6-5 and TRBJ2-5; 12 bases are a match to TRBD2. The CDR3 sequence is CASRLAGVAQYF. The CDR3 DNA reads as TGTGCCAGCCGACTAGCGGGGGTGGCCCAGTACTTC.